This T cell receptor beta chain was identified during a study of blood T cell repertoires in COVID-19. Looking at the study overall: Sites in the United States, Italy and Spain provided acute and convalescent COVID-19 samples.

There are 16 residues in the CDR3. The ends lost 8 bases at V and 3 bases at J; junction bases unmatched: 12. From germline, CDR1 is LNHDA and CDR2 SQIVND (reference sequence). Original data processing: Reference gene primer amplification gave estimated nucleated cell counts. Measured with immunoSEQ multiplex PCR; TCRdb has only the in-frame clones, and not every one. V, J and clone size were drawn from that table, and D and trimming were deduced from the DNA. The repertoire holds a few hundred thousand clones, roughly 89% seen once, with around 8.9% in the top ten. Individuals aged about 18 to 90 years were recruited from around 22 US areas. Participants reported their clinical history, and cohort assignment relied on those reports.

Sequenced sample: PBMCs or T cells enriched from blood (not recorded which). The sequence came from a woman between 18 and 29 years old who had recovered from COVID-19. V and J are TRBV19 and TRBJ2-3, with 9 bases aligning to TRBD1. CDR3 coding DNA: TGTGCCAGTGCGCATAGACGGGACAGGGCTACAGATACGCAGTATTTT. As protein: CASAHRRDRATDTQYF.